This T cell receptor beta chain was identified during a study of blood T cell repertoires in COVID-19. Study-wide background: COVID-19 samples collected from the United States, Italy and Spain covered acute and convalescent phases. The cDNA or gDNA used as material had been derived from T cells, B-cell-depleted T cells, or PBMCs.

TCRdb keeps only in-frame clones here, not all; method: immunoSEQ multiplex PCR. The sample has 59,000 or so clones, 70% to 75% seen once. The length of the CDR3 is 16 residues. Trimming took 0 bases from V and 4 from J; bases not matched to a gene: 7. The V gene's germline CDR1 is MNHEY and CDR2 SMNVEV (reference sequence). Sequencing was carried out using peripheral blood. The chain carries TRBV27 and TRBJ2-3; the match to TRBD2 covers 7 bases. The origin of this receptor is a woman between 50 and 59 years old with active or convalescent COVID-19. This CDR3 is CASSLSGSGGPDTQYF. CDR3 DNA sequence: TGTGCCAGCAGTTTATCGGGGTCGGGGGGACCAGATACGCAGTATTTT.